The clone carrying this TCR beta chain was seen only once. Its antigen is unknown. These data originate in a study of T cells in tuberculosis. Libraries were prepared by immunoSEQ multiplex PCR; TCRdb keeps only in-frame clonotypes and omits some of them. The table has around 22,000 clones, roughly 95% seen once; the top ten hold less than 10%. Overall study results and limits: Cases with active tuberculosis were adults, while controls were adolescents. GMM-specific TCRs were nearer to active tuberculosis alpha repertoires, suggesting expansion.

The germline V gene encodes CDR1 MRHNA and CDR2 SNTAGT. The J segment lost 1 base and the V segment lost 9 bases, leaving 5 bases of the junction unmatched. The CDR3 sequence is 16 residues long. The clonotype originates from a donor aged 10-29 years with latent tuberculosis or without tuberculosis infection. V is TRBV6-4 and J is TRBJ2-2; 13 nucleotides align to TRBD2. The material sequenced was PBMCs. CDR3 nucleotide sequence: TGTGCCAGGAGGACTAGCGGGGGCCGGAACACCGGGGAGCTGTTTTTT. Protein product: CARRTSGGRNTGELFF.